The subject of this entry is one T cell receptor beta chain. This entry comes from a study of blood T cells in healthy people across ages. This CDR3 contains 15 residues. Germline V gene data show CDR1 as ENHRY and CDR2 as SYGVKD. V was clipped by 6 bases and J by 9 bases; unmatched bases: 9. Alongside a J-beta primer mix, a sample-barcoded 5' primer served in a second PCR lasting roughly 6 to 11 cycles. TCRdb recomputed calls from the 5' RACE reads with MiXCR, one row per CDR3 protein. The data contain 700,000 to 850,000 distinct CDR3 sequences, roughly 50% of them singletons. Sequencing input: blood. The chain recombines TRBV10-3 with TRBJ2-1; TRBD2 aligns across 12 bases. The TCR was taken from an older man in good health. DNA of the CDR3: TGTGCCATCAGCGACGCTAGCGGGAGGGGGGGTGAGCAGTTCTTC. It yields the protein CAISDASGRGGEQFF.